This T cell receptor (beta chain) was sequenced in a study of T cell responses to AZD1222 COVID-19 vaccine. About this clone itself: Its antigen is still unknown.

Generated by immunoSEQ multiplex PCR, the TCRdb table keeps only in-frame clones and is missing some. The sample has tens of thousands of clones, 93% seen once; the top ten hold around 8.1%. General study results and limits: Breadth and depth of Spike-specific TCRs rose after two AZD1222 doses. Seropositive AZD1222 recipients at baseline numbered only six or seven. There were mostly white British donors and more females than males, and clonal diversity was possibly underestimated.

The V and J ends lost 7 bases and 8 bases respectively, with 14 bases between them. This CDR3 is built from 12 residues. The germline CDR1 and CDR2 sequences are MNHEY and SVGAGI. The receptor's source is an adult in good health. The sample here was peripheral blood, taken on day 0 of AZD1222 vaccination. The chain has TRBV6-5 and TRBJ1-1, with no clear D. The CDR3 protein is CASTDWRAEAFF. DNA for the CDR3: TGTGCCAGCACCGACTGGAGGGCCGAAGCTTTCTTT.